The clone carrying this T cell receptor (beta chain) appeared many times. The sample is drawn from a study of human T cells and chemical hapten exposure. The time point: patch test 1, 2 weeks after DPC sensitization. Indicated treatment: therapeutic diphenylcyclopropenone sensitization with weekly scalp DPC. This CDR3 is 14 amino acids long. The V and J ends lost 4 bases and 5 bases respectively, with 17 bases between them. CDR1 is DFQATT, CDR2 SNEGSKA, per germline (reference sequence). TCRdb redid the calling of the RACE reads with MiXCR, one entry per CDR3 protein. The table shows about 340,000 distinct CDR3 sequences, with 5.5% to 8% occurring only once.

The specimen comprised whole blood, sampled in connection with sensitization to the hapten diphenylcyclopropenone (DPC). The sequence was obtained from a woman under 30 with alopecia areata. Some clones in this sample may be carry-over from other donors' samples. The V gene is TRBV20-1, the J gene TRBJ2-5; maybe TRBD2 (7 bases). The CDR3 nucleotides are TGCAGTGCTAACGGGGGGCAGTTGGTGGAGACCCAGTACTTC. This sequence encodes CSANGGQLVETQYF.